Each of the 3 T cell receptor beta chains below was sequenced from the same sample in a study of beta chain features in type 1 diabetes. Findings of the study overall: Among all four CD4+ subsets, Type 1 diabetes patients had TCRB CDR3s that were moderately but significantly shorter.

What was sequenced were expressed TCRB transcripts, since all of the isolated RNA had been reverse transcribed. The protocol was immunoSEQ multiplex PCR, while the TCRdb copy is restricted to in-frame clones and leaves out a portion. This sample has hundreds of thousands of clones, with 7% to 10% found just once. No antigen has been assigned to these receptors. Material: central memory CD4+ T cells from blood. The receptor source for this set is a man younger than 45 with type 1 diabetes.

This chain connects TRBV5-4 to TRBJ1-2; D unresolved. The CDR3 contains 14 residues. The V gene's germline CDR1 is SGHNT and CDR2 YYREEE (reference sequence). Trimming stripped 0 bases from V and 5 bases from J, with 11 bases between. CDR3 nucleotide sequence: TGTGCCAGCAGCTTGGAGGTTTCGCCATATGGCTACACCTTC. This sequence encodes CASSLEVSPYGYTF.

This sequence joins TRBV28 and TRBJ2-3; possibly TRBD1 for D (6 bases). The CDR3 sequence is 14 residues long. Germline CDR1 reads MDHEN; CDR2 reads SYDVKM. V lost 5 bases to trimming and J lost 2 bases, with 11 bases between them. The CDR3, as DNA: TGTGCCAGCAGTCCTCAGGGGTACACAGATACGCAGTATTTT. Amino acids: CASSPQGYTDTQYF.

This chain connects TRBV4-3 to TRBJ1-6; tentatively, D is TRBD1 (5 bases). Germline loops: CDR1 LGHNA, CDR2 YSLEER. The V and J ends lost 0 bases and 10 bases respectively, with 13 bases between them. This CDR3 region has 15 residues. The CDR3 bases are TGCGCCAGCAGCCAAGATACCGGGGGAGGATCACCCCTCCACTTT. Protein sequence: CASSQDTGGGSPLHF.